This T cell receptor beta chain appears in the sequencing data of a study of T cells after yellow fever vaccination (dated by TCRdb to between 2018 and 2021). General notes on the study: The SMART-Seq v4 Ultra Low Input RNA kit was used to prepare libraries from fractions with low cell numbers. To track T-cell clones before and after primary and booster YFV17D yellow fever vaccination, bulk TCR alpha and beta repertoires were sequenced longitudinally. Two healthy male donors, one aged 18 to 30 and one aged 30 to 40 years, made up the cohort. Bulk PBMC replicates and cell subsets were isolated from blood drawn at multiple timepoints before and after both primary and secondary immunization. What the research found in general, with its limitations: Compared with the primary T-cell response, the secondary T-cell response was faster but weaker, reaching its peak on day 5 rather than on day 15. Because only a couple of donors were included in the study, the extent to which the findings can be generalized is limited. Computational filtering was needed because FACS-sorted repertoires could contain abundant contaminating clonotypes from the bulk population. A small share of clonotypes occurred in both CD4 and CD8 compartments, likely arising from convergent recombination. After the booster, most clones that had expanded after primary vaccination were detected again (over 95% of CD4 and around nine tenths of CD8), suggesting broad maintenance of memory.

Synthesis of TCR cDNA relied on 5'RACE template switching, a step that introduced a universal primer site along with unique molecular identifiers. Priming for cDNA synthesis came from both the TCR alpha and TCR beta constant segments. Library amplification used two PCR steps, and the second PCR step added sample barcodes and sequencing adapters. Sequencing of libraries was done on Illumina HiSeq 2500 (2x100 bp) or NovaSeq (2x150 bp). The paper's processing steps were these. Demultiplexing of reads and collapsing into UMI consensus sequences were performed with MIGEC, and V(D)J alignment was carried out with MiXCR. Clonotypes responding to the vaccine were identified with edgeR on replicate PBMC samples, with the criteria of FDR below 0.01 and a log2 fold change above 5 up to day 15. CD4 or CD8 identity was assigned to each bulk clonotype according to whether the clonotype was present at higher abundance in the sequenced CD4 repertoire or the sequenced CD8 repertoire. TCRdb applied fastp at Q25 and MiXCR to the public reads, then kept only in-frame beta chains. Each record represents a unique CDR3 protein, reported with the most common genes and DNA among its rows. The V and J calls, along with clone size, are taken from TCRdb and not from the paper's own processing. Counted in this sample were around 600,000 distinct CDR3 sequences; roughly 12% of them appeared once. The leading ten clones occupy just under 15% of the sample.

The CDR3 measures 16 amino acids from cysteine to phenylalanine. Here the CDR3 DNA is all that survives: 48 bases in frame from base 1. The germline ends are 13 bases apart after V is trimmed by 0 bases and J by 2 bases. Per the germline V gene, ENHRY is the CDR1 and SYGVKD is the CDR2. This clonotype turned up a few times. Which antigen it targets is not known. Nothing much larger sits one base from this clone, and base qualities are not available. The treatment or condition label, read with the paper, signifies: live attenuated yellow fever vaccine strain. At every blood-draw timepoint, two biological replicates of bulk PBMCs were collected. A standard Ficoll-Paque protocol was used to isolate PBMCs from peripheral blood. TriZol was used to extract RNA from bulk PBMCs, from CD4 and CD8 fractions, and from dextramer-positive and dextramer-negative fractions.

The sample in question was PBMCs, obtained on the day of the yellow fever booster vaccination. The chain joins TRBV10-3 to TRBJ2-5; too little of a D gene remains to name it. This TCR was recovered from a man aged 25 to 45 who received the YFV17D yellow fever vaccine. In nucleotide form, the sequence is TGTGCCATCAGTGAGTCCTTACAGCTCACACAAGAGACCCAGTACTTC. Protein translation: CAISESLQLTQETQYF.